The 22 T cell receptor beta chains below come from one sample, sequenced in a study of ipilimumab plus nivolumab after autologous stem cell transplantation. Profiled with immunoSEQ multiplex PCR; TCRdb holds only in-frame clones, not every one. This sample yields some 41,000 clones, of which over 90% are seen a single time; under 0.95% belongs to the top ten. Sequences were derived from PBMCs, sampled in a trial of ipilimumab plus nivolumab as post-transplant consolidation. The receptors here all came from a male donor with multiple myeloma.

The chain employs TRBV7-8 and TRBJ1-4; 9 bases fit TRBD1. This CDR3 is built from 18 residues. Germline-derived CDR1 and CDR2 are SGHVS and FQNEAQ. V shed 2 bases and J 1 base; nucleotides not matched to a gene: 8. The CDR3 nucleotides read TGTGCCAGCAGCTTAACCCCCTGGGGACAGGGAACTAATGAAAAACTGTTTTTT. This translates into CASSLTPWGQGTNEKLFF.

The chain is built from TRBV7-2 and TRBJ2-1; 9 nucleotides line up with TRBD1. Germline CDR1 SGHTA, CDR2 FQGNSA. CDR3 length: 17 residues. The J segment lost 0 bases and the V segment lost 5 bases, leaving 8 bases of the junction unmatched. CDR3 sequence reads: CASSGRTGAGSYNEQFF. In DNA form, the CDR3 reads TGTGCCAGCAGCGGTAGGACAGGGGCAGGCTCCTACAATGAGCAGTTCTTC.

V gene TRBV2 combines with J gene TRBJ1-5, with 9 bases matching TRBD1. V lost 5 bases and J lost 5; bases outside the gene matches: 7. The germline CDR1 and CDR2 sequences are SNHLY and FYNNEI. The CDR3 has 15 amino acids. In DNA form, the CDR3 reads TGTGCCAGCAGTAAGGACAGGGGCTCTCATCAGCCCCAGCATTTT. Its protein product is CASSKDRGSHQPQHF.

V and J are TRBV9 and TRBJ1-2; no clear D gene. The CDR3 loop spans 17 amino acids. Trimming took 0 bases from V and 2 from J, leaving 17 bases between them. CDR1 is SGDLS, CDR2 YYNGEE, per germline. CDR3 nucleotide sequence: TGTGCCAGCAGCGTAGGAGGAGCCCGTCAGTTGAACTATGGCTACACCTTC. Amino acid sequence: CASSVGGARQLNYGYTF.

This sequence joins TRBV5-4 and TRBJ2-7; TRBD2 might be the D (5 bases). V was pared by 4 bases and J by 0 bases, with 11 bases between. The CDR3 consists of 14 residues. Germline V gene sequence: CDR1 SGHNT, CDR2 YYREEE (reference sequence). As DNA, the CDR3 is TGTGCCAGCAGCACCGGACTGAACTCCTACGAGCAGTACTTC. Protein product: CASSTGLNSYEQYF.

This clone was seen only a few times. V is TRBV18 and J is TRBJ1-2; D is ambiguous. The CDR3 sequence is 13 residues long. Trimming shortened V by 6 bases and J by 4 bases, and 12 bases separated the two germline ends. CDR1 and CDR2 (germline): KGHSH, LQKENI. CDR3 nucleotides: TGTGCCAGCTCTACCACCGATTTCTATGGCTACACCTTC. Protein: CASSTTDFYGYTF.

The V call is TRBV5-4, the J call TRBJ1-5, with 9 bases that match TRBD1. V lost 0 bases and J lost 6; bases outside the gene matches: 4. This CDR3 is 15 amino acids long. The germline gives CDR1 SGHNT, CDR2 YYREEE (reference sequence). CDR3 amino acids: CASSLDGTGSQPQHF. The CDR3 DNA follows: TGTGCCAGCAGCTTGGACGGGACAGGGTCTCAGCCCCAGCATTTT.

V usage is TRBV2 and J usage is TRBJ2-4, with no clear D. The CDR3 covers 15 residues. Trimming cost V 0 bases and J 0 bases, with 6 bases left between them. In germline, CDR1 is SNHLY, CDR2 FYNNEI. The DNA for the CDR3 is TGTGCCAGCAGTGAAGCTTTGGGAGCCAAAAACATTCAGTACTTC. Translated, it gives CASSEALGAKNIQYF.

The rearrangement links TRBV6-5 to TRBJ2-5; D may correspond to TRBD1 or TRBD2 (5 bases each). Germline V gene sequence: CDR1 MNHEY, CDR2 SVGAGI. The CDR3 spans 15 residues. V was trimmed by 0 bases and J by 1 base, leaving 9 bases between them. The CDR3 nucleotides read TGTGCCAGCAGTTACTCGATCGGGGCCCAAGAGACCCAGTACTTC. Residues: CASSYSIGAQETQYF.

The J gene is TRBJ2-4, the V gene TRBV27; D possibly uses TRBD1 or TRBD2 (5 bases each). The CDR3 has 17 residues. Between the trimmed V and J ends, which lost 5 bases and 0 bases, there was a span of 17 bases. Germline CDR1 is MNHEY and CDR2 is SMNVEV (reference sequence). The CDR3 here is CASSPDPGAVAKNIQYF. Written as DNA, the CDR3 is TGTGCCAGCAGTCCGGACCCCGGGGCCGTAGCCAAAAACATTCAGTACTTC.

In nucleotides, the CDR3 is TGTGCCAGCAGCCCTAGACAGGCTGGCAATCAGCCCCAGCATTTT. Translating it yields CASSPRQAGNQPQHF. The chain uses TRBV28 and TRBJ1-5, with a weak D call TRBD1 (6 bases). This CDR3 is built from 15 residues. V shed 6 bases and J shed 2 bases, with 14 bases lying between them. Germline V lookup: CDR1 MDHEN, CDR2 SYDVKM.

This rearrangement joins TRBV9 to TRBJ1-3; D may be TRBD1 (6 bases). Trimming removed 4 bases at V and 3 bases at J, with 11 bases between. In germline, CDR1 is SGDLS, CDR2 YYNGEE. The CDR3 contains 14 residues. Written as DNA, the CDR3 is TGTGCCAGCAGCCTGGGGGCGTATGGAAACACCATATATTTT. Encoded protein: CASSLGAYGNTIYF.

Only a few counts were recorded for this clone. The rearrangement joins TRBV4-3 to TRBJ1-5, with 9 positions matching TRBD1. Unmatched junction bases numbered 2, after V lost 3 bases and J lost 2 bases. There are 15 residues in the CDR3. Germline V gene lookup returns CDR1 LGHNA and CDR2 YSLEER. The CDR3 is CASSHGTGRNQPQHF. DNA for the CDR3: TGCGCCAGCAGCCACGGGACAGGGCGCAATCAGCCCCAGCATTTT.

The chain carries TRBV27 and TRBJ2-7, with TRBD1 identical over 7 bases. Germline trimming cut 1 base from V and 2 bases from J; bases unmatched to any gene: 5. Germline V gives CDR1 MNHEY, CDR2 SMNVEV (reference sequence). There are 15 residues in the CDR3. CDR3 residues: CASSLFQTGPYEQYF. The CDR3 DNA reads TGTGCCAGCAGTTTATTCCAGACAGGGCCCTACGAGCAGTACTTC.

DNA for the CDR3: TGTGCCAGTAGTATACCGGGACAGACCTTCCATCAGCCCCAGCATTTT. Translating gives CASSIPGQTFHQPQHF. The rearrangement links TRBV19 to TRBJ1-5, with 7 bases aligning to TRBD1. There are 16 residues in the CDR3. V shed 2 bases, J shed 5 bases, and the junction held 9 bases outside the gene matches. Per the germline V gene, CDR1 is LNHDA and CDR2 is SQIVND (reference sequence).

This clone occurred a few times. The rearrangement links TRBV11-1 to TRBJ2-7, with D tentatively TRBD1 (6 bases). Looked up from germline, CDR1 is SGHAT and CDR2 is FQDESV (reference sequence). The CDR3 is made up of 13 amino acids. Trimming took 5 bases from V and 11 from J, leaving 19 bases between them. CDR3 coding DNA: TGTGCCAGCAGCCCTCGGACAGTGAGTCGAAAGTACTTC. It yields the protein CASSPRTVSRKYF.

The chain uses TRBV6-6 and TRBJ2-7; D ambiguous. CDR1 is MNHNY, CDR2 SVGAGI, per germline (reference sequence). This CDR3 is 14 amino acids long. Deletions cut 0 bases from V and 1 base from J, with 7 bases between. The CDR3 DNA sequence: TGTGCCAGCAGTTACTCGCCCTTTTCCTACGAGCAGTACTTC. Translating gives CASSYSPFSYEQYF.

J is TRBJ1-2 and V is TRBV29-1; D is unclear. V was clipped by 4 bases and J by 4 bases, with 13 bases between them. This CDR3 region has 13 residues. The V gene's germline CDR1 is SQVTM and CDR2 ANQGSEA. The CDR3 sequence is CSVGGGSGYGYTF. CDR3 in DNA: TGCAGCGTTGGGGGAGGATCGGGCTATGGCTACACCTTC.

V usage is TRBV5-1 and J usage is TRBJ1-3, with unresolved D. This CDR3 contains 15 residues. V lost 4 bases and J lost 0, with 11 bases in between. CDR1 and CDR2 (germline): SGHRS, YFSETQ. As DNA, the CDR3 is TGCGCCAGCAGCCCAGGACGGAGCTCTGGAAACACCATATATTTT. Protein: CASSPGRSSGNTIYF.

The V and J genes are TRBV28 and TRBJ2-3; TRBD2 matches at 13 bases. The ends lost 6 bases at V and 0 bases at J; junction bases unmatched: 6. Germline CDR1 and CDR2: MDHEN and SYDVKM. This CDR3 is 17 amino acids long. The CDR3 here is CASRWTSGSPSTDTQYF. CDR3 DNA sequence: TGTGCCAGCAGGTGGACTAGCGGGAGTCCTAGCACAGATACGCAGTATTTT.

The chain uses TRBV30 and TRBJ2-7, with 8 bases fitting TRBD1. Trimming removed 2 bases from V and 3 bases from J; junction bases left unmatched: 6. The CDR3 totals 14 residues. Germline V gene lookup returns CDR1 GTSNPN and CDR2 SVGIG (reference sequence). CDR3 nucleotide sequence: TGTGCCTGGAGTAAGGGAGGACAGGGCTACGAGCAGTACTTC. Translating gives CAWSKGGQGYEQYF.

This chain joins TRBV7-2 and TRBJ2-7; 8 positions agree with TRBD2. This CDR3 is 16 amino acids long. V lost 3 bases, J lost 4 bases, and 11 bases stayed unmatched. CDR1 is SGHTA and CDR2 is FQGNSA in the germline V gene. CDR3 loop: CASSFSGRAGEYEQYF. CDR3 coding DNA: TGTGCCAGCAGCTTTTCCGGCCGAGCGGGGGAGTACGAGCAGTACTTC.